The sequence of this T cell receptor beta chain was determined in a study of blood T cell repertoires in COVID-19. This CDR3 has 15 residues. The V gene end was trimmed by 9 bases and the J gene end by 2 bases; junction bases not matched to a gene: 8. The germline V gene has CDR1 LNHNV and CDR2 YYDKDF (reference sequence). Using immunoSEQ multiplex PCR, the repertoire was profiled, and TCRdb retains in-frame clones only, with some absent. This table holds some 57,000 clones, approximately 83% found once. The receptor was derived from a human donor in a cohort sampled during active COVID-19. V and J are TRBV15 and TRBJ2-3; 10 bases agree with TRBD2. Sequenced input: peripheral blood. The CDR3 here is CATRTSGYNTDTQYF. The DNA of the CDR3 is TGTGCCACTCGGACTAGCGGATATAACACAGATACGCAGTATTTT.